These 14 T cell receptor beta chains were all obtained from the same sample, sequenced in a study of cytomegalovirus exposure and HLA in healthy donors. Use of 60 Vbeta and 13 Jbeta primers characterized the PCR. The method was immunoSEQ multiplex PCR; TCRdb's version includes in-frame clones alone and lacks a portion of them. The data contain over 150,000 clones, around 81% of them singletons. Sequencing was carried out using PBMCs. These receptors were taken from a woman aged 50 to 60 in good health and CMV-seronegative.

The chain recombines TRBV30 with TRBJ1-2, with D unresolved. This CDR3 spans 11 amino acids. With 5 bases removed from V and 4 bases from J, the gap between germline ends came to 8 bases. Germline CDR1 is GTSNPN and CDR2 is SVGIG (reference sequence). CDR3 in DNA: TGTGCCTGGGGCACCTCCTATGGCTACACCTTC. It codes for CAWGTSYGYTF.

The chain links TRBV5-6 to TRBJ2-3, with 8 nucleotides matching TRBD2. Germline V lookup: CDR1 SGHDT, CDR2 YYEEEE. J lost 4 bases, V lost 0 bases, and 1 base had no gene match. The CDR3 runs 14 residues. The CDR3 here is CASSLAGGADTQYF. The CDR3 DNA follows: TGTGCCAGCAGCTTGGCGGGGGGGGCAGATACGCAGTATTTT.

The V gene is TRBV4-3, the J gene TRBJ2-6, with 8 bases identical to TRBD1. The CDR3 spans 16 residues. The germline gives CDR1 LGHNA, CDR2 YSLEER. V trimming: 3 bases; J trimming: 2 bases; junction bases outside the gene matches: 3. In DNA form, the CDR3 reads TGCGCCAGCAGCCAGACAGGGGAAGCTGGGGCCAACGTCCTGACTTTC. Protein sequence: CASSQTGEAGANVLTF.

V and J are TRBV19 and TRBJ2-7; 7 positions match TRBD1. V trimming: 1 base; J trimming: 1 base; junction bases outside the gene matches: 4. CDR3 size: 15 residues. CDR1 LNHDA and CDR2 SQIVND come from the germline V gene (reference sequence). The CDR3 nucleotides read TGTGCCAGTAGTATAGGACAGGGCGCTTCCTACGAGCAGTACTTC. Residues: CASSIGQGASYEQYF.

The chain couples TRBV19 to TRBJ1-6, with D possibly being TRBD1 (5 bases). This CDR3 comprises 13 residues. Looked up from germline, CDR1 is LNHDA and CDR2 is SQIVND (reference sequence). V was pared by 5 bases and J by 10 bases, with 12 bases between. The CDR3 nucleotides read TGTGCCAGTAGTCCTGGGGGGAACTCACCCCTCCACTTT. Amino acids: CASSPGGNSPLHF.

V gene TRBV25-1 combines with J gene TRBJ1-1; a weak D match, TRBD1 (6 bases). The CDR3 is 17 residues long. The V gene lost 1 base and the J gene lost 0 bases, with 15 bases spanning the gap. Germline V lookup: CDR1 MGHDK, CDR2 SYGVNS. The CDR3 DNA sequence: TGTGCCAGCAGTGAATGTATGTGGCAGGGGATGAACACTGAAGCTTTCTTT. This translates into CASSECMWQGMNTEAFF.

The chain links TRBV28 to TRBJ2-1, with 13 bases fitting TRBD2. Looked up from germline, CDR1 is MDHEN and CDR2 is SYDVKM. J gave up 8 bases and V 6 bases, and 7 bases lay outside the gene matches. The CDR3 length is 15 residues. CDR3 sequence reads: CASRPPGLAGHEQFF. CDR3 bases: TGTGCCAGCAGACCACCGGGACTAGCGGGGCATGAGCAGTTCTTC.

The chain couples TRBV6-5 to TRBJ1-4; D is undetermined. Trimming removed 2 bases from V and 4 bases from J, with 11 bases in between. The CDR3 loop spans 15 amino acids. In germline, CDR1 is MNHEY, CDR2 SVGAGI. Here the CDR3 reads CASSYSSEDNEKLFF. In DNA form, the CDR3 reads TGTGCCAGCAGTTACAGTTCAGAGGATAATGAAAAACTGTTTTTT.

V usage is TRBV25-1 and J usage is TRBJ1-3; D is unresolved. Germline V gene data show CDR1 as MGHDK and CDR2 as SYGVNS. The CDR3 has 15 amino acids. Trimming removed 3 bases from V and 0 bases from J, with 9 bases in between. CDR3 nucleotide sequence: TGTGCCAGCAGTGATATGTCGCGCTCTGGAAACACCATATATTTT. Translating it yields CASSDMSRSGNTIYF.

V and J are TRBV7-9 and TRBJ1-1; 8 bases match TRBD1. The CDR3 is 14 residues long. With 5 bases clipped from V and 11 bases from J, the junction kept 13 bases outside the gene matches. The germline V gene has CDR1 SEHNR and CDR2 FQNEAQ (reference sequence). CDR3 DNA sequence: TGTGCCAGCAGCCGGGGACAGGCCCCCTTTATGGCTTTCTTT. This codes for CASSRGQAPFMAFF.

The chain joins TRBV29-1 to TRBJ1-1; maybe TRBD1 (6 bases). The ends were cut back, 6 bases at V and 8 bases at J, with 10 bases in the middle. Germline CDR1 is SQVTM and CDR2 is ANQGSEA. This CDR3 has 10 residues. The CDR3 sequence is CSVDTGEAFF. DNA for the CDR3: TGCAGCGTCGACACAGGGGAAGCTTTCTTT.

The V call is TRBV7-8, the J call TRBJ1-1; D perhaps matches TRBD1 (6 bases). Per germline, CDR1 SGHVS and CDR2 FQNEAQ. The ends were cut back, 3 bases at V and 5 bases at J, with 10 bases in the middle. The CDR3 length is 13 residues. The CDR3 sequence is CASSLGGGTEAFF. The CDR3, as DNA: TGTGCCAGCAGCTTGGGAGGGGGGACTGAAGCTTTCTTT.

DNA of the CDR3: TGTGCCAGCAGCTTCGGACAATATAGCAATCAGCCCCAGCATTTT. It translates to CASSFGQYSNQPQHF. The chain uses TRBV6-1 and TRBJ1-5, with D perhaps TRBD1 (5 bases). V was trimmed by 6 bases and J by 0 bases, leaving 12 bases between them. CDR1 and CDR2 from the germline V gene are MNHNS and SASEGT. This CDR3 region has 15 residues.

The rearrangement uses TRBV6-5 and TRBJ2-3; tentatively, D is TRBD2 (5 bases). Germline assignment: CDR1 MNHEY and CDR2 SVGAGI. The CDR3 runs 13 residues. Trimming removed 0 bases at V and 4 bases at J, with 5 bases between. Here the CDR3 reads CASSYSRADTQYF. CDR3 nucleotides: TGTGCCAGCAGTTACTCGAGGGCAGATACGCAGTATTTT.